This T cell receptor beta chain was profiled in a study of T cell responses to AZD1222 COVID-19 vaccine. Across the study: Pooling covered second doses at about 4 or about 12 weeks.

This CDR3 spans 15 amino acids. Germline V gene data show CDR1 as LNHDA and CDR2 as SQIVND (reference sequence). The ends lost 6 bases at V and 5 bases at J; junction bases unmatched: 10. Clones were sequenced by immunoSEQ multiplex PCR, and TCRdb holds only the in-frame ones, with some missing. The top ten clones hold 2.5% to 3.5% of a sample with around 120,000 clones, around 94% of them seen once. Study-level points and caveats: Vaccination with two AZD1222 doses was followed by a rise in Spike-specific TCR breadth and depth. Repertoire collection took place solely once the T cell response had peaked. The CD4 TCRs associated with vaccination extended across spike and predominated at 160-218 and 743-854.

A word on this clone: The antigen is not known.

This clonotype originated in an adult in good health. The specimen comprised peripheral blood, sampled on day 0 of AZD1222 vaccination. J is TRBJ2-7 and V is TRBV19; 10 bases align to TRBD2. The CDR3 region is CASRPEGSGRNEQYF. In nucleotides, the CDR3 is TGTGCCAGTAGGCCCGAAGGTAGCGGGAGGAACGAGCAGTACTTC.